Listed below are T cell receptor beta chains from one sample, sequenced in a study of T cell responses to AZD1222 COVID-19 vaccine. The protocol was immunoSEQ multiplex PCR, while the TCRdb copy is restricted to in-frame clones and leaves out a portion. The sample lists about 120,000 clones, 75% to 90% seen once, with around 3.1% in the top ten. The input for sequencing was peripheral blood, taken on day 0 of AZD1222 vaccination. These receptors originate from an adult in good health. The CDR3 runs from the conserved cysteine through the conserved F or W. Fields, in order: V gene, clone size, D gene, J gene, CDR3 protein, CDR3 DNA. A D gene is named only where the DNA matches it firmly. The listing skips clone size in some rows; elsewhere it reads once, few, many or a size class.

TRBV7-9	.	.	TRBJ1-1	CASSLEEGLIKEAFF	TGTGCCAGCAGCTTAGAAGAGGGACTGATTAAAGAAGCTTTCTTT
TRBV10-3	.	.	TRBJ2-7	CAIKPGPTYEQYF	TGTGCCATCAAGCCGGGACCGACCTACGAGCAGTACTTC
TRBV11-2	.	TRBD2	TRBJ2-7	CASSPQAGGPHEQYF	TGTGCCAGCAGCCCACAAGCGGGAGGGCCCCACGAGCAGTACTTC
TRBV10-1	.	TRBD1	TRBJ1-2	CASSESPARGVYGYTF	TGCGCCAGCAGTGAGTCCCCGGCCAGGGGGGTCTATGGCTACACCTTC
TRBV11-2	.	.	TRBJ2-1	CASSLDGARGYYNEQFF	TGTGCCAGCAGCTTAGATGGGGCCAGGGGATACTACAATGAGCAGTTCTTC
TRBV5-4	.	TRBD1	TRBJ1-2	CASSRQGASFGGYTF	TGTGCCAGCAGCCGACAGGGGGCGTCGTTCGGTGGCTACACCTTC
TRBV27	.	TRBD2	TRBJ2-1	CASSLSSGRDEQFF	TGTGCCAGCAGTTTATCCTCGGGGAGGGATGAGCAGTTCTTC
TRBV20-1	.	TRBD1	TRBJ1-4	CSANDRGEKLFF	TGCAGTGCTAATGACAGGGGAGAAAAACTGTTTTTT
TRBV5-4	.	TRBD1	TRBJ2-7	CASSSGDRGYEQYF	TGTGCCAGCAGCTCAGGGGACAGGGGGTACGAGCAGTACTTC
TRBV11-3	.	.	TRBJ2-3	CASSFDRLADTQYF	TGTGCCAGCAGCTTCGACAGGCTGGCAGATACGCAGTATTTT
TRBV28	.	.	TRBJ2-7	CASSLSSEQYF	TGTGCCAGCAGTTTATCGAGCGAGCAGTACTTC
TRBV14	.	TRBD1	TRBJ2-7	CASSQLGQGYEQYF	TGTGCCAGCAGCCAATTGGGACAGGGGTACGAGCAGTACTTC
TRBV2	once	.	TRBJ2-7	CASRRDSSYEQYF	TGTGCCAGCAGGCGGGACAGCTCCTACGAGCAGTACTTC
TRBV28	.	TRBD2	TRBJ2-7	CASRGPGGRDEQYF	TGTGCCAGTCGCGGTCCGGGGGGGCGGGACGAGCAGTACTTC
TRBV27	.	.	TRBJ1-1	CASSLRAGTEAFF	TGTGCCAGCAGTTTACGGGCTGGTACTGAAGCTTTCTTT
TRBV5-1	.	TRBD1	TRBJ1-5	CASSPGTGEQPQHF	TGCGCCAGCAGCCCCGGGACAGGGGAACAGCCCCAGCATTTT
TRBV4-2	.	TRBD1	TRBJ1-4	CASSQQRQGRTNEKLFF	TGTGCCAGCAGCCAGCAAAGACAGGGGCGAACTAATGAAAAACTGTTTTTT
TRBV6-2/TRBV6-3	.	.	TRBJ1-5	CASSTPVGGYSNQPQHF	TGTGCCAGCAGTACCCCGGTAGGGGGGTATAGCAATCAGCCCCAGCATTTT
TRBV27	.	.	TRBJ2-2	CASSLWGSGELFF	TGTGCCAGCAGTTTATGGGGATCCGGGGAGCTGTTTTTT
TRBV5-1	.	.	TRBJ2-3	CASSLDRVTDTQYF	TGCGCCAGCAGCTTGGACAGGGTAACAGATACGCAGTATTTT
TRBV5-6	.	.	TRBJ2-6	CASSLRGLSSGANVLTF	TGTGCCAGCAGCTTGCGGGGGCTGAGCTCTGGGGCCAACGTCCTGACTTTC
TRBV28	.	.	TRBJ2-1	CASSFDGSHEQFF	TGTGCCAGCAGTTTCGACGGCTCCCATGAGCAGTTCTTC
TRBV3-1/TRBV3-2	.	.	TRBJ2-7	CASSQLPLYEQYF	TGTGCCAGCAGCCAGTTGCCCCTCTACGAGCAGTACTTC